The rows below give T cell receptor beta chains drawn from one sample of a study of blood T cell repertoires in COVID-19. Measured with immunoSEQ multiplex PCR; TCRdb has only the in-frame clones, and not every one. The data hold over 150,000 clones, with 86% observed a single time. Material: peripheral blood. These receptors were collected from a man aged 45 to 65 with active or convalescent COVID-19. CDR3s include the opening cysteine and the closing phenylalanine or tryptophan. A D gene is named only where the DNA matches it firmly.

D gene: NA; CDR3 length: 13; V gene: TRBV12-3/TRBV12-4; CDR3 protein: CASSFTADYGYTF
D gene: NA; CDR3 length: 15; V gene: TRBV4-2; CDR3 protein: CASSQEWRSNTEAFF
D gene: NA; CDR3 length: 13; V gene: TRBV29-1; CDR3 protein: CSVTGHITGELFF
D gene: NA; CDR3 length: 14; V gene: TRBV4-2; CDR3 protein: CASSRTRDAETQYF
D gene: NA; CDR3 length: 15; V gene: TRBV4-2; CDR3 protein: CASSQDGGGNQPQHF
D gene: TRBD1; CDR3 length: 15; V gene: TRBV4-3; CDR3 protein: CASSQEGTGRTEAFF
D gene: TRBD1; CDR3 length: 17; V gene: TRBV24-1; CDR3 protein: CATSDSMGQGVDQPQHF
D gene: NA; CDR3 length: 15; V gene: TRBV5-6; CDR3 protein: CASSLPGGPTGELFF
D gene: NA; CDR3 length: 14; V gene: TRBV5-1; CDR3 protein: CASSSRQSNYGYTF
D gene: NA; CDR3 length: 15; V gene: TRBV7-2; CDR3 protein: CASSLDSGSNQPQHF
D gene: NA; CDR3 length: 13; V gene: TRBV7-9; CDR3 protein: CASSLGVGNEQFF
D gene: NA; CDR3 length: 16; V gene: TRBV5-1; CDR3 protein: CASSLQGGGMNTEAFF
D gene: NA; CDR3 length: 13; V gene: TRBV7-8; CDR3 protein: CASSPTVDNEQFF
D gene: NA; CDR3 length: 12; V gene: TRBV5-1; CDR3 protein: CASLQGFYEQYF
D gene: NA; CDR3 length: 14; V gene: TRBV19; CDR3 protein: CASARLVGEDGYTF
D gene: TRBD1; CDR3 length: 16; V gene: TRBV19; CDR3 protein: CASSILTGGWNQPQHF
D gene: TRBD1; CDR3 length: 10; V gene: TRBV29-1; CDR3 protein: CSVRDRGYTF
D gene: NA; CDR3 length: 16; V gene: TRBV5-1; CDR3 protein: CASSLALTGRGEKLFF
D gene: TRBD2; CDR3 length: 17; V gene: TRBV13; CDR3 protein: CASSLDSGGTSDYEQYF
D gene: NA; CDR3 length: 15; V gene: TRBV10-3; CDR3 protein: CAISSSGVSNQPQHF
D gene: NA; CDR3 length: 16; V gene: TRBV5-5; CDR3 protein: CASSLVSGFDSYEQYF
D gene: TRBD1; CDR3 length: 15; V gene: TRBV7-9; CDR3 protein: CASSIDRGFYNEQFF
D gene: NA; CDR3 length: 14; V gene: TRBV29-1; CDR3 protein: CSVIGRQVTDTQYF
D gene: NA; CDR3 length: 13; V gene: TRBV4-1; CDR3 protein: CASSQDRNYGYTF
D gene: NA; CDR3 length: 15; V gene: TRBV28; CDR3 protein: CASRTTGFKGDTQYF
D gene: NA; CDR3 length: 14; V gene: TRBV7-2; CDR3 protein: CASSLDSFSYEQYF
D gene: TRBD1; CDR3 length: 15; V gene: TRBV5-1; CDR3 protein: CASSSTGAANQPQHF
D gene: NA; CDR3 length: 19; V gene: TRBV4-3; CDR3 protein: CASSQKVGIGTLNNQPQHF
D gene: TRBD1; CDR3 length: 17; V gene: TRBV9; CDR3 protein: CASSVGRQGGTSEKLFF
D gene: TRBD2; CDR3 length: 15; V gene: TRBV7-3; CDR3 protein: CASSSGGSRAETQYF
D gene: TRBD2; CDR3 length: 21; V gene: TRBV3-1/TRBV3-2; CDR3 protein: CASSQEHSSGNRTTNSYEQYF
D gene: NA; CDR3 length: 15; V gene: TRBV19; CDR3 protein: CASSIQSRDMNGYTF
D gene: NA; CDR3 length: 16; V gene: TRBV6-4; CDR3 protein: CASSAGDFSGANVLTF
D gene: TRBD1; CDR3 length: 14; V gene: TRBV6-2/TRBV6-3; CDR3 protein: CASSLGQGNSPLHF
D gene: NA; CDR3 length: 19; V gene: TRBV7-3; CDR3 protein: CASSPRRGSSKTYTGELFF
D gene: TRBD2; CDR3 length: 15; V gene: TRBV6-4; CDR3 protein: CASSEAGGSYNEQFF
D gene: TRBD1; CDR3 length: 15; V gene: TRBV6-5; CDR3 protein: CASRLTGGGGNTIYF
D gene: TRBD2; CDR3 length: 15; V gene: TRBV3-1/TRBV3-2; CDR3 protein: CASSRGTGGADTQYF
D gene: NA; CDR3 length: 14; V gene: TRBV6-4; CDR3 protein: CASSVSQANNEQFF
D gene: NA; CDR3 length: 14; V gene: TRBV7-8; CDR3 protein: CASSSVEGTGELFF
D gene: NA; CDR3 length: 15; V gene: TRBV18; CDR3 protein: CASSPRNFPNSPLHF